This T cell receptor beta chain came from a study of T cells after posttransplantation cyclophosphamide. Study findings and constraints: Recipient CMV seropositivity and CMV reactivation strongly tracked TRB clonality. Later post-transplant blood repertoires were often dominated by donor CD8+ memory clones.

Peripheral blood was collected from the related graft donor on the marrow donation day. V trimming: 5 bases; J trimming: 9 bases; junction bases outside the gene matches: 10. This CDR3 comprises 15 residues. Per the germline V gene, CDR1 is SGDLS and CDR2 is YYNGEE. TCRdb's table, derived via immunoSEQ multiplex PCR, lists solely in-frame clones and lacks some. The sample holds over 25,000 clones, and no clone turns up only once. There are a few counts of this clone. Its antigen is not known. This sequence was found in a woman aged 55 to 70 in good health, CMV-negative, and a related stem cell transplant donor. The V call is TRBV9, the J call TRBJ2-3; 12 bases map to TRBD1. Sequencing was performed on PBMCs. In nucleotides, the CDR3 is TGTGCCAGCAGGCCGCCGGGACAGGGGGCGCGGACGCAGTATTTT. Its protein is CASRPPGQGARTQYF.